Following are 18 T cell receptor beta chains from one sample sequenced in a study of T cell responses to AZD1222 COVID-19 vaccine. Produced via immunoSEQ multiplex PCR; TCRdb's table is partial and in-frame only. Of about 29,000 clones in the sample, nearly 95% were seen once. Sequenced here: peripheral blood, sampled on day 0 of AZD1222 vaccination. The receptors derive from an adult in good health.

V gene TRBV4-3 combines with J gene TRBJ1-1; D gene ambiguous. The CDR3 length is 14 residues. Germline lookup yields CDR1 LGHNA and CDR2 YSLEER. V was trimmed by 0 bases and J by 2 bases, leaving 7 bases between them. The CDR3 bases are TGCGCCAGCAGCCAAGAGGTACGCAACACTGAAGCTTTCTTT. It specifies CASSQEVRNTEAFF.

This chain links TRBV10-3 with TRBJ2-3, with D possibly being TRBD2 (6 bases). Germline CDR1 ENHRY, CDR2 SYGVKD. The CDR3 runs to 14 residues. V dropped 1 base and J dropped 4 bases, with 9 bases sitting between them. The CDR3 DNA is TGTGCCATCAGTGAGTTCGGGAGCGCAGATACGCAGTATTTT. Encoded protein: CAISEFGSADTQYF.

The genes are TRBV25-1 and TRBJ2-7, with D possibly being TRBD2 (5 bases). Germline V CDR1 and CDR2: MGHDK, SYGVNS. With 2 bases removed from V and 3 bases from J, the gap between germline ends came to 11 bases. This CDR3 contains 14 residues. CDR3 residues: CASSEEGTGYEQYF. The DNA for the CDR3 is TGTGCCAGCAGTGAAGAGGGCACGGGCTACGAGCAGTACTTC.

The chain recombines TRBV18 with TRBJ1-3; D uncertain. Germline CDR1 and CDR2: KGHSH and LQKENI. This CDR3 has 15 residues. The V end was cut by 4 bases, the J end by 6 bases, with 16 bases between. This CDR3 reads CASSLPGLPANTIYF. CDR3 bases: TGTGCCAGCTCACTTCCGGGTCTTCCTGCAAACACCATATATTTT.

The CDR3 DNA reads as TGTGCCATCAGTGAGTCGAAGGAGGGGGGGACCCAGTACTTC. Residues: CAISESKEGGTQYF. The rearrangement links TRBV10-3 to TRBJ2-5; D may be TRBD1 or TRBD2 (6 bases each). Germline CDR1 is ENHRY and CDR2 is SYGVKD. The CDR3 length is 14 residues. V gave up 0 bases and J gave up 7 bases, with 12 bases separating them.

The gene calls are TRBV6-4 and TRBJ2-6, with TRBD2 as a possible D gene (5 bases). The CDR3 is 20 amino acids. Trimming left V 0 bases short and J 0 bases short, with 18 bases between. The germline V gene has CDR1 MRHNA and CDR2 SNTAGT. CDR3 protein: CASSDSTYGGLCSGANVLTF. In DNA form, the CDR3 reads TGTGCCAGCAGTGACTCGACTTATGGAGGTCTCTGCTCTGGGGCCAACGTCCTGACTTTC.

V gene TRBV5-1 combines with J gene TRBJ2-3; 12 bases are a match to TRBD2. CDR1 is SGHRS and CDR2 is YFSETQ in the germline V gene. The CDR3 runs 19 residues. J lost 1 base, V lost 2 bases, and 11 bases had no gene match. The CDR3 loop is CASSLVPSGRAHGTDTQYF. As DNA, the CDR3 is TGCGCCAGCAGCTTAGTTCCTAGCGGGAGGGCCCATGGCACAGATACGCAGTATTTT.

The CDR3 region has the DNA TGTGCCACCAGCAGAGGGCCTTTACAGGGCAATCAGCCCCAGCATTTT. Translation gives CATSRGPLQGNQPQHF. The chain combines TRBV15 with TRBJ1-5; D may be TRBD1 (5 bases). The germline gives CDR1 LNHNV, CDR2 YYDKDF (reference sequence). The ends were cut back, 1 base at V and 2 bases at J, with 12 bases in the middle. This CDR3 region has 16 residues.

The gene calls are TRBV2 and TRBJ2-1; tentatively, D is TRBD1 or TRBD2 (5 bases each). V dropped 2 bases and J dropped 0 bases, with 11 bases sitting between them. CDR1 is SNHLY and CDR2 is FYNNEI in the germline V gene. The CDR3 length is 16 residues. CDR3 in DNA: TGTGCCAGCAGTGAACATGGGGGTAGCTCCTACAATGAGCAGTTCTTC. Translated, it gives CASSEHGGSSYNEQFF.

The DNA of the CDR3 is TGTGCCAGCAGTAGACAGGGCGGCCAGCCCCAGCATTTT. Encoded protein: CASSRQGGQPQHF. V usage is TRBV11-2 and J usage is TRBJ1-5; TRBD1 aligns across 7 bases. Germline V gene lookup returns CDR1 SGHAT and CDR2 FQNNGV. This CDR3 spans 13 amino acids. V lost 6 bases and J lost 7; bases outside the gene matches: 6.

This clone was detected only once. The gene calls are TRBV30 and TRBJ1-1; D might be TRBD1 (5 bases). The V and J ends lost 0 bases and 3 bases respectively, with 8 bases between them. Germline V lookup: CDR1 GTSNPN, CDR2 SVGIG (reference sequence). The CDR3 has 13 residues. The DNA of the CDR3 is TGTGCCTGGAGTGTTGAGGGGCACACTGAAGCTTTCTTT. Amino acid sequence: CAWSVEGHTEAFF. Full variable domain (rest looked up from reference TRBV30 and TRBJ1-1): SQTIHQWPATLVQPVGSPLSLECTVEGTSNPNLYWYRQAAGRGLQLLFYSVGIGQISSEVPQNLSASRPQDRQFILSSKKLLLSDSGFYLCAWSVEGHTEAFFGQGTRLTVV.

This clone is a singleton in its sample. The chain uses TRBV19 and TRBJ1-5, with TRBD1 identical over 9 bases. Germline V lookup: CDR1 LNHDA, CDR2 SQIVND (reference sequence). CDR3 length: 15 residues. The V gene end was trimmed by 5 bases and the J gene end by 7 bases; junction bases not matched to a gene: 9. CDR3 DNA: TGTGCCAGTAGTCCGCAGGGACAGGGTGGACAGCCCCAGCATTTT. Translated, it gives CASSPQGQGGQPQHF.

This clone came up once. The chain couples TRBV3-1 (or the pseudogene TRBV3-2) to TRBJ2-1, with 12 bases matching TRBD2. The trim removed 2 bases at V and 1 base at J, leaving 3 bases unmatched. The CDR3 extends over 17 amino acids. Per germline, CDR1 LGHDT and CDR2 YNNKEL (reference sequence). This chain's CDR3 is CASSQSLAGGSYNEQFF. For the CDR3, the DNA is TGTGCCAGCAGCCAATCCCTAGCGGGGGGGTCCTACAATGAGCAGTTCTTC.

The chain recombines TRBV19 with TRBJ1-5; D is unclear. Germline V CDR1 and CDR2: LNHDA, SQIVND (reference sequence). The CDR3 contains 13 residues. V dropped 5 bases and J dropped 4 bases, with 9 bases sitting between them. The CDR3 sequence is CASSVDINQPQHF. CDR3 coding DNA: TGTGCCAGTAGTGTCGACATTAATCAGCCCCAGCATTTT. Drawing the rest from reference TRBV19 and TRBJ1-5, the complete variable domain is DGGITQSPKYLFRKEGQNVTLSCEQNLNHDAMYWYRQDPGQGLRLIYYSQIVNDFQKGDIAEGYSVSREKKESFPLTVTSAQKNPTAFYLCASSVDINQPQHFGDGTRLSIL.

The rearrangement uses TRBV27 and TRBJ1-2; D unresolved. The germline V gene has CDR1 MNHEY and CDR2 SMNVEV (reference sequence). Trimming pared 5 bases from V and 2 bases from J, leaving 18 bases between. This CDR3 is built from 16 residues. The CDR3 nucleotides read TGTGCCAGCAGTATCCACCTCGAGCCAACCAACTATGGCTACACCTTC. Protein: CASSIHLEPTNYGYTF.

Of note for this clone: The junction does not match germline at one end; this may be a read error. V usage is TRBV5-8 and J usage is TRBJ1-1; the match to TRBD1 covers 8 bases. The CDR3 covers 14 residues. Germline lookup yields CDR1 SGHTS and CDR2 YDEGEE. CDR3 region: CASSFQGASTAAFF. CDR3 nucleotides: TGTGCCAGCAGCTTTCAGGGGGCTTCCACTGCAGCTTTCTTT.

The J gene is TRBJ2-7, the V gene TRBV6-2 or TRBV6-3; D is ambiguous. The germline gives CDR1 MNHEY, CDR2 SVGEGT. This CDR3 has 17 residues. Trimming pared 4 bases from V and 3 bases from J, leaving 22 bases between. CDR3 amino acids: CASSSLPASLFGYEQYF. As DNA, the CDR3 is TGTGCCAGCAGTTCACTACCTGCCAGCCTCTTCGGCTACGAGCAGTACTTC.

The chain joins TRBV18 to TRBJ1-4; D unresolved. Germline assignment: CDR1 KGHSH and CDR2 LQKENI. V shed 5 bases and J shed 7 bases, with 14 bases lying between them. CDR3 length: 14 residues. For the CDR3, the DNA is TGTGCCAGCTCAGAATTCGGACGGGTTGAAAAACTGTTTTTT. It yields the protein CASSEFGRVEKLFF.